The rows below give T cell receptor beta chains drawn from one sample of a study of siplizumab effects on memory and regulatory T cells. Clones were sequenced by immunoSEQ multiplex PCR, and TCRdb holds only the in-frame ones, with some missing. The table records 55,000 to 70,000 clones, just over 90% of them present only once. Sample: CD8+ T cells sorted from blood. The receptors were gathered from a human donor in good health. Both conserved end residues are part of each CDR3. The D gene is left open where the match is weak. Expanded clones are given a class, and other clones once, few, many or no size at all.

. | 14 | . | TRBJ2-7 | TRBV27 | CASSLVAETLEQYF | TGTGCCAGCAGTTTAGTAGCGGAAACCCTGGAGCAGTACTTC
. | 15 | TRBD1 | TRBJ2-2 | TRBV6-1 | CASSDGTGDTGELFF | TGTGCCAGCAGTGACGGGACAGGGGACACCGGGGAGCTGTTTTTT
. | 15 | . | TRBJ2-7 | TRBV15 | CATSLRPRGFGEQYF | TGTGCCACCAGCCTCAGACCTCGGGGGTTTGGGGAGCAGTACTTC
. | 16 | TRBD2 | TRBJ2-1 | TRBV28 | CASSLLALGSYNEQFF | TGTGCCAGCAGTCTACTAGCGTTGGGCTCCTACAATGAGCAGTTCTTC
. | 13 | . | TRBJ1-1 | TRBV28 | CASRTVGGTEAFF | TGTGCCAGCCGTACAGTGGGGGGCACTGAAGCTTTCTTT
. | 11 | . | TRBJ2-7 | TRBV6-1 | CASSDSHEQYF | TGTGCCAGCAGTGATTCACACGAGCAGTACTTC
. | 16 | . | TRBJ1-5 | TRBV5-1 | CASSFRTQRSNQPQHF | TGCGCCAGCAGCTTCCGGACCCAGAGGAGCAATCAGCCCCAGCATTTT
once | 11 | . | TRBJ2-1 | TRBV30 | CAWLFSNEQFF | TGTGCCTGGCTCTTTAGCAATGAGCAGTTCTTC
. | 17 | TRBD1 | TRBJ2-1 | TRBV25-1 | CASSEFSGTGDINEQFF | TGTGCCAGCAGTGAATTCTCCGGGACAGGGGACATCAATGAGCAGTTCTTC
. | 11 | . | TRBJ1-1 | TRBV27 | CASRQGPEAFF | TGTGCCAGCAGACAGGGCCCTGAAGCTTTCTTT
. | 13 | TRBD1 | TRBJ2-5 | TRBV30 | CAWRGDSQETQYF | TGTGCCTGGAGAGGGGACAGCCAAGAGACCCAGTACTTC
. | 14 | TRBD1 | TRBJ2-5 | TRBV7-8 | CASSLPGQGETQYF | TGTGCCAGCAGCTTACCGGGACAGGGTGAGACCCAGTACTTC
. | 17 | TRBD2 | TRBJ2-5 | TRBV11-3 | CASSLTGSGRVEETQYF | TGTGCCAGCAGCTTAACTGGGAGCGGGAGGGTGGAAGAGACCCAGTACTTC
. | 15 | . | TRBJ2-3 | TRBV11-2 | CASSLLFGITDTQYF | TGTGCCAGCAGCTTACTGTTCGGGATCACAGATACGCAGTATTTT
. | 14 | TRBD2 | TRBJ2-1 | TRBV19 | CASSMTSGYNEQFF | TGTGCCAGTAGTATGACTAGCGGGTACAATGAGCAGTTCTTC
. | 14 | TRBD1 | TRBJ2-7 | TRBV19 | CASSMGGTGDEQYF | TGTGCCAGTAGTATGGGCGGGACAGGGGACGAGCAGTACTTC